This T cell receptor beta chain came from a study of PD-1 blockade in classical Hodgkin lymphoma. Study-level background: Patients were dosed intravenously with nivolumab at 3 mg/kg every 2 weeks.

Profiled with immunoSEQ multiplex PCR; TCRdb holds only in-frame clones, not every one. The repertoire holds about 28,000 clones, with just under 80% as singletons. Of note for this clone: Its cognate antigen is unknown.

Germline CDR1 reads MDHEN; CDR2 reads SYDVKM. Trimming pared 4 bases from V and 8 bases from J, leaving 14 bases between. This CDR3 region has 13 residues. The time point denotes: cycle 4 day 1 (C4D1), after 6 weeks of nivolumab. Each patient relapsed following autologous stem cell transplantation, and prior brentuximab vedotin exposure differed. Progressive disease, partial response or complete response was each patient's best response. General observations from the study: In CD4+ cells, TCR diversity went up significantly by C4D1, but in CD8+ cells it did not. Relative to healthy donors, newly diagnosed patients reportedly had lower baseline TCR diversity, which was reported as lower still in relapsed/refractory patients.

Sequencing used peripheral blood mononuclear cells (PBMCs), obtained before the fourth cycle of nivolumab. The sequence derives from a human donor with classical Hodgkin lymphoma. The V call is TRBV28, the J call TRBJ1-2; D is unclear. The CDR3 spells CASSSTDRSGYTF. The CDR3 nucleotides read TGTGCCAGCAGTTCGACGGACCGGTCAGGCTACACCTTC.